This TCR beta chain derives from a study of shared clonotypes between healthy human individuals. The study, taken as a whole, reports: Genetic and exposure-history diversity was limited by the few donors.

V lost 1 base and J lost 6, with 21 bases in between. Germline-derived CDR1 and CDR2 are SGHVS and FQNEAQ. The length of the CDR3 is 17 residues. TCRdb's copy holds only in-frame clones and misses some; the assay was immunoSEQ multiplex PCR. Of about 700,000 clones in the sample, approximately 79% were seen once. Comment on this clone: Its antigen is still unknown.

Donors included only healthy HIV-negative adults lacking recent acute infections or vaccinations. The origin of this receptor is a woman aged 30 to 39 in good health. The chain combines TRBV7-8 with TRBJ1-1; D perhaps matches TRBD1 (5 bases). Sequenced material: memory CD4+ T cells sorted from blood. As to subset: CD45RA-negative fraction. The DNA for the CDR3 is TGTGCCAGCAGCTTAGTAAGGGCGGGGGTTGGAGGGGCTGAAGCTTTCTTT. The encoded protein is CASSLVRAGVGGAEAFF.